The rows below give T cell receptor beta chains drawn from one sample of a study of cytomegalovirus exposure and HLA in healthy donors. TCRdb's table, derived via immunoSEQ multiplex PCR, lists solely in-frame clones and lacks some. Seen here are some 97,000 clones, approximately 80% observed once, and the top ten hold 1.2%. Sequences were obtained from PBMCs. Source of these receptors: a woman aged 18-30 years in good health and CMV-seronegative. Both conserved end residues are part of each CDR3. Each record gives: D gene, CDR3 length, clone size, V gene, J gene, CDR3 protein, CDR3 DNA. The D gene is left open where the match is weak. Clone size is given for some rows only: seen once, a few or many times, or a class if the clone is expanded.

D: -; length: 16; size: -; V: TRBV6-6; J: TRBJ2-3; CDR3: CASRDSFSVDTDTQYF; DNA: TGTGCCAGCAGGGACAGCTTTTCTGTTGACACAGATACGCAGTATTTT
D: TRBD1; length: 15; size: -; V: TRBV5-5; J: TRBJ1-4; CDR3: CASSLETGVGEKLFF; DNA: TGTGCCAGCAGCTTGGAGACAGGGGTCGGCGAAAAACTGTTTTTT
D: -; length: 14; size: -; V: TRBV7-2; J: TRBJ1-4; CDR3: CASSSAAGNEKLFF; DNA: TGTGCCAGCAGCTCAGCGGCGGGAAATGAAAAACTGTTTTTT
D: -; length: 13; size: -; V: TRBV7-3; J: TRBJ2-5; CDR3: CASSSRGSETQYF; DNA: TGTGCCAGCAGCTCAAGGGGGTCCGAGACCCAGTACTTC
D: -; length: 15; size: few; V: TRBV7-3; J: TRBJ2-2; CDR3: CASSLNAGYTGELFF; DNA: TGTGCCAGCAGCTTAAATGCAGGTTACACCGGGGAGCTGTTTTTT
D: TRBD2; length: 16; size: -; V: TRBV11-2; J: TRBJ2-3; CDR3: CASSFVAGVRTDTQYF; DNA: TGTGCCAGCAGCTTCGTAGCGGGGGTACGCACAGATACGCAGTATTTT
D: -; length: 14; size: -; V: TRBV4-1; J: TRBJ2-3; CDR3: CASSQEAQADTQYF; DNA: TGCGCCAGCAGCCAAGAGGCACAGGCAGATACGCAGTATTTT
D: -; length: 16; size: -; V: TRBV5-4; J: TRBJ1-3; CDR3: CASSLGGRSSGNTIYF; DNA: TGTGCCAGCAGCTTGGGTGGGAGGAGCTCTGGAAACACCATATATTTT
D: -; length: 13; size: few; V: TRBV18; J: TRBJ2-7; CDR3: CASSPQSIYEQYF; DNA: TGTGCCAGCTCACCTCAGTCAATCTACGAGCAGTACTTC
D: TRBD1; length: 15; size: once; V: TRBV28; J: TRBJ2-7; CDR3: CASSPPGTGVYEQYF; DNA: TGTGCCAGCAGTCCCCCAGGGACAGGGGTTTACGAGCAGTACTTC
D: -; length: 14; size: -; V: TRBV19; J: TRBJ1-4; CDR3: CASSLQATNEKLFF; DNA: TGTGCCAGTAGCCTACAGGCAACTAATGAAAAACTGTTTTTT
D: TRBD2; length: 16; size: -; V: TRBV5-5; J: TRBJ2-7; CDR3: CASSPGGTSGRYEQYF; DNA: TGTGCCAGCAGCCCGGGGGGGACTAGCGGGAGGTACGAGCAGTACTTC
D: TRBD2; length: 16; size: -; V: TRBV7-2; J: TRBJ2-3; CDR3: CASSLSGLGSADTQYF; DNA: TGTGCCAGCAGCTTGTCCGGACTAGGTAGCGCAGATACGCAGTATTTT
D: -; length: 15; size: -; V: TRBV30; J: TRBJ1-4; CDR3: CAWSTGGLANEKLFF; DNA: TGTGCCTGGAGTACCGGGGGGCTAGCTAATGAAAAACTGTTTTTT
D: -; length: 14; size: -; V: TRBV28; J: TRBJ1-2; CDR3: CASSVASSSYGYTF; DNA: TGTGCCAGCAGTGTCGCCAGTTCTAGCTATGGCTACACCTTC
D: -; length: 12; size: -; V: TRBV7-9; J: TRBJ1-2; CDR3: CSSSLAHWGYTF; DNA: TGTTCCAGCAGCTTAGCTCACTGGGGCTACACCTTC